The entry below gives a single T cell receptor beta chain sequence along with its context. Its antigen remains unknown. The record originates from a study of T-cell memory formation after mild COVID-19. Study findings and constraints: There was a balanced CD4/CD8 profile in clones contracting day 15 to 85, and later expanders leaned CD4+.

The CDR3 is made up of 16 amino acids. With V trimmed by 3 bases and J by 7 bases, 9 bases remained unmatched. Germline-derived CDR1 and CDR2 are KGHSH and LQKENI. Constant-segment-primed 5'RACE gave TCR alpha and TCR beta cDNA libraries with sample barcodes and UMIs. TCRdb reanalysed the 5' RACE reads using MiXCR and keeps one entry per CDR3 protein. The profile covers hundreds of thousands of distinct CDR3 sequences, with about 16% appearing a single time and under 2.5% taken by the ten largest. The TCR sequence derives from an adult woman who had mild COVID-19 (a few samples of this study predate the infection). Cell type and time point are not known. This sequence joins TRBV18 and TRBJ1-1; 12 nucleotides match TRBD1. The sequencing input was PBMCs or a T cell subset sorted from them (not recorded which). CDR3 amino acids: CASSPLGQGARGEAFF. The DNA of the CDR3 is TGTGCCAGCTCACCCCTGGGACAGGGGGCTAGAGGTGAAGCTTTCTTT.